A selection of T cell receptor beta chains follows, all from one sample in a study of post-analysis software for immune sequencing data. TCRdb re-called the PCR reads through MiXCR, storing one row per CDR3 protein. The data show hundreds of thousands of distinct CDR3 sequences, less than 45% seen once. The sequenced sample consisted of blood. These receptors all stem from a girl aged 10 to 17 with multiple sclerosis. CDR3s leave out the opening cysteine and the closing phenylalanine or tryptophan.

TRBV15,TRBJ2-6,ATSKDGTSGANVLT
TRBV27,TRBJ2-1,ASSHRGGASYNEQF
TRBV29-1,TRBJ1-1,SVERGAERGTEAF
TRBV7-2,TRBJ2-3,ASSLGTSGSGYTQY
TRBV6-5,TRBJ2-3,ASSSRETSTDTQY
TRBV5-1,TRBJ2-1,ASSLGDSGSWF
TRBV10-3,TRBJ1-2,AISDRARDYGYT
TRBV12-3/TRBV12-4,TRBJ2-3,ASGTGITDTQY
TRBV5-6,TRBJ2-1,ASSQMVQAGTYNEQF
TRBV14,TRBJ2-6,ASSLIWGNVLT
TRBV10-3,TRBJ1-1,AISATNTEAF
TRBV5-1,TRBJ1-2,ASSPYLAGANYGYT
TRBV7-8,TRBJ2-1,ASSPRADSYNEQF
TRBV20-1,TRBJ2-1,SATTLAGERYNEQF
TRBV4-1,TRBJ2-5,ASSPVGREMRKTQY
TRBV6-5,TRBJ1-2,ASSYSGVLGYT
TRBV5-6,TRBJ2-1,ASSFRLAGVNEQF
TRBV20-1,TRBJ2-7,SARVRAAYEQY
TRBV6-5,TRBJ1-1,ASLEGESTEAF
TRBV7-9,TRBJ2-1,ASSPGGFGARGMNEQF
TRBV7-9,TRBJ2-7,ASSLEGAGSYEQY
TRBV29-1,TRBJ2-6,SVDGAVNSGANVLT
TRBV29-1,TRBJ2-7,SVAGLHEQY
TRBV20-1,TRBJ2-7,SALSGPAYEQY
TRBV10-3,TRBJ1-1,AISESGDRANTEAF
TRBV5-1,TRBJ2-5,ASSFTFAGGETQY
TRBV7-9,TRBJ2-7,ASSPGHAYEQY
TRBV27,TRBJ2-5,ASSPMGLAGVGQTQY
TRBV5-4,TRBJ1-2,ASSQISNYGYT
TRBV5-1,TRBJ1-2,ASSGEWPGAPTNYGYT
TRBV6-5,TRBJ2-7,ASSSSKNIAGGSYEQY
TRBV7-2,TRBJ2-7,ASSYGPGADEQY
TRBV29-1,TRBJ2-3,SVGDTVDTQY
TRBV5-6,TRBJ2-2,ASSFRDPYTGELF
TRBV3-1,TRBJ1-2,ASTSRQGNTYGYT
TRBV19,TRBJ2-4,ASSVIAKNIQY
TRBV7-9,TRBJ2-3,ASSSWTSGRLTPSDTQY
TRBV4-2,TRBJ1-2,ASSQRGNNYGYT
TRBV28,TRBJ1-5,ASSIEQGWQPQH
TRBV14,TRBJ2-1,ASSQEVGSYNEQF
TRBV7-9,TRBJ2-3,ASSTLIDTQY
TRBV15,TRBJ1-1,AIPGFKGMNTEAF
TRBV6-2/TRBV6-3,TRBJ2-7,ASSSVRQGPLEQY
TRBV12-3/TRBV12-4,TRBJ2-1,ASRTGGDEQF
TRBV7-9,TRBJ2-5,ASSLDEGKGETQY
TRBV9,NA,ASNVDGTSYEQY
TRBV27,TRBJ2-7,ASSFGRELSYEQY